These 3 T cell receptor beta chains were all obtained from the same sample, sequenced in a study of blood T cell repertoires in COVID-19. Data came from immunoSEQ multiplex PCR; TCRdb stores just in-frame clones and leaves some out. Here the sample spans some 300,000 clones, 88% being singletons. The material sequenced was PBMCs or T cells enriched from blood (not recorded which). All receptors derive from a woman aged 60-75 years in a cohort exposed to, infected with or recovered from COVID-19 (not recorded which).

The rearrangement uses TRBV5-1 and TRBJ1-2; D not resolved. Trimming removed 3 bases from V and 6 bases from J, with 15 bases in between. CDR3 length: 14 amino acids. Germline CDR1 and CDR2: SGHRS and YFSETQ. The CDR3 reads CASSSGGPDDGYTF. The CDR3 region has the DNA TGCGCCAGCAGCTCCGGAGGGCCGGACGATGGCTACACCTTC.

The rearrangement uses TRBV27 and TRBJ2-5, with 9 bases identical to TRBD2. The CDR3 covers 16 residues. Germline-derived CDR1 and CDR2 are MNHEY and SMNVEV (reference sequence). Unmatched junction bases numbered 11, after V lost 4 bases and J lost 5 bases. CDR3: CASSSPGAGGEETQYF. The CDR3 DNA reads TGTGCCAGCAGTTCCCCCGGGGCGGGAGGGGAGGAGACCCAGTACTTC.

This chain connects TRBV24-1 to TRBJ2-4, with TRBD1 matching 10 bases. The germline V gene has CDR1 KGHDR and CDR2 SFDVKD. CDR3 size: 17 residues. The V and J ends lost 2 bases and 1 base, in that order; junction bases with no gene match: 4. As DNA, the CDR3 is TGTGCCACCAGTGATTCAGGACAGGGGGAGGCCAAAAACATTCAGTACTTC. This codes for CATSDSGQGEAKNIQYF.